The 25 T cell receptor beta chains presented below share a single source sample, sequenced in a study of identical twins. Each CDR3 protein is one row after TCRdb ran MiXCR on the 5' RACE reads. The sample contains 550,000 to 700,000 distinct CDR3 sequences, more than 9% of which appear only once. A further study also used this sample, focusing on yellow fever vaccine responses in identical twins.

The sequenced sample was PBMCs. The receptors stem from a woman aged 18-30 years in good health.

This clonotype was seen ten or more times. The chain employs TRBV7-3 and TRBJ1-2; D is perhaps TRBD1 (5 bases). The ends were cut back, 2 bases at V and 4 bases at J, with 8 bases in the middle. CDR1 and CDR2 (germline): SGHTA, FQGTGA. This CDR3 is 13 amino acids long. CDR3 coding DNA: TGTGCCAGCAGCTTAGGGGCAGCCTATGGCTACACCTTC. Translating gives CASSLGAAYGYTF.

The chain joins TRBV5-6 to TRBJ2-7, with D possibly being TRBD1 or TRBD2 (5 bases each). This CDR3 has 13 amino acids. V gave up 3 bases and J gave up 6 bases, with 13 bases separating them. Germline V gene data show CDR1 as SGHDT and CDR2 as YYEEEE. CDR3 in amino acids: CASSSRAGTEQYF. The CDR3 bases are TGTGCCAGCAGCTCTCGGGCAGGGACCGAGCAGTACTTC.

This clonotype was seen ten or more times. One end of the junction is discordant with germline, which a read error may explain. The chain links TRBV29-1 to TRBJ1-2; TRBD1 is a possible D gene (5 bases). Germline loops: CDR1 SQVTM, CDR2 ANQGSEA. This CDR3 comprises 8 residues. The CDR3 DNA reads as TGCAGCGTTGAGGGAGGGGCCTTC. Its protein is CSVEGGAF. The variable domain in full, with the rest retrieved from reference TRBV29-1 and TRBJ1-2, is SAVISQKPSRDICQRGTSLTIQCQVDSQVTMMFWYRQQPGQSLTLIATANQGSEATYESGFVIDKFPISRPNLTFSTLTVSNMSPEDSSIYLCSVEGGAFGSGTRLTVV.

This clonotype was counted only a few times. This sequence joins TRBV20-1 and TRBJ1-4; D possibly corresponds to TRBD1 (6 bases). CDR3 length equals 15 residues. CDR1 is DFQATT and CDR2 is SNEGSKA in the germline V gene (reference sequence). The ends were cut back, 3 bases at V and 7 bases at J, with 18 bases in the middle. This chain's CDR3 is CSASGLGGSREKLFF. The CDR3 coding sequence is TGCAGTGCTAGTGGCTTAGGGGGTTCCCGTGAAAAACTGTTTTTT.

This clonotype was seen many times. In DNA, the CDR3 is TGCAGCGCTGGACAGAGGGACGAGCAGTACTTC. Its protein is CSAGQRDEQYF. The chain couples TRBV29-1 to TRBJ2-7, with D perhaps TRBD1 (6 bases). The V end lost 7 bases, the J end lost 5 bases, and 12 bases lay between the germline ends. The CDR3 covers 11 residues. CDR1 is SQVTM, CDR2 ANQGSEA, per germline.

The chain recombines TRBV12-3 or TRBV12-4 with TRBJ1-5; 7 bases fit TRBD1. The CDR3 length is 13 residues. With V trimmed by 6 bases and J by 6 bases, 5 bases remained unmatched. CDR3 in amino acids: CASRGTESQPQHF. The CDR3 nucleotides read TGTGCCAGCAGGGGGACAGAGTCTCAGCCCCAGCATTTT.

This clonotype was detected only a few times. CDR3 amino acids: CASSQYDTEAFF. Here the CDR3 DNA reads TGTGCCAGCAGCCAGTACGACACTGAAGCTTTCTTT. V and J are TRBV3-1 and TRBJ1-1; D unresolved. Germline loops: CDR1 LGHDT, CDR2 YNNKEL (reference sequence). V lost 3 bases to trimming and J lost 3 bases, with 5 bases between them. The CDR3 is 12 residues long.

The chain links TRBV7-2 to TRBJ2-2; TRBD2 matches at 7 bases. V trimming: 1 base; J trimming: 4 bases; junction bases outside the gene matches: 3. This CDR3 spans 15 amino acids. Germline V CDR1 and CDR2: SGHTA, FQGNSA. The CDR3 loop is CASSLGRESTGELFF. The CDR3 DNA sequence: TGTGCCAGCAGCTTAGGGCGGGAGAGCACCGGGGAGCTGTTTTTT.

The V call is TRBV25-1, the J call TRBJ2-3; TRBD2 might be the D (6 bases). The CDR3 length is 17 residues. Trimming took 0 bases from V and 1 from J, leaving 14 bases between them. The germline V gene has CDR1 MGHDK and CDR2 SYGVNS. Here the CDR3 DNA reads TGTGCCAGCAGTGAATATGATGTCAGGGAGGGCACAGATACGCAGTATTTT. Protein: CASSEYDVREGTDTQYF.

This clonotype was detected only a few times. This rearrangement joins TRBV7-9 to TRBJ2-7, with 7 bases matching TRBD1. This CDR3 is 14 amino acids long. The V and J ends lost 5 bases and 2 bases, in that order; junction bases with no gene match: 6. Germline-derived CDR1 and CDR2 are SEHNR and FQNEAQ (reference sequence). The CDR3 here is CASSHDRDPYEQYF. CDR3 in DNA: TGTGCCAGCAGCCACGACAGGGACCCCTACGAGCAGTACTTC.

The sample holds many counts of this clonotype. The chain links TRBV7-9 to TRBJ1-6, with D hard to call. The CDR3 spans 12 residues. V lost 6 bases to trimming and J lost 9 bases, with 9 bases between them. CDR1 is SEHNR, CDR2 FQNEAQ, per germline (reference sequence). In nucleotides, the CDR3 is TGTGCCAGCAGGGCCGAGAGTTCACCCCTCCACTTT. This gives the protein CASRAESSPLHF.

This clonotype was recorded a few times. The chain uses TRBV6-5 and TRBJ2-4; tentatively, D is TRBD2 (6 bases). Trimming removed 6 bases at V and 3 bases at J, with 15 bases between. CDR1 MNHEY and CDR2 SVGAGI come from the germline V gene. The CDR3 has 15 residues. As DNA, the CDR3 is TGTGCCAGCAGGCAGAGTCAGGGAGGCAAAAACATTCAGTACTTC. Its protein product is CASRQSQGGKNIQYF.

This clonotype came up many times. The chain joins TRBV4-3 to TRBJ2-7; 8 nucleotides line up with TRBD2. There are 17 residues in the CDR3. V shed 4 bases, J shed 6 bases, and the junction held 17 bases outside the gene matches. Per germline, CDR1 LGHNA and CDR2 YSLEER. CDR3 in amino acids: CASSPSAREAGGVEQYF. The CDR3 nucleotides are TGCGCCAGCAGCCCTTCTGCGCGGGAGGCGGGGGGTGTCGAGCAGTACTTC.

This clonotype was counted a few times. The chain has TRBV5-1 and TRBJ1-5; 7 bases fit TRBD1. Trimming at V came to 0 bases and at J to 3 bases, leaving 3 bases not matched to a gene. The CDR3 is 15 residues long. The V gene's germline CDR1 is SGHRS and CDR2 YFSETQ. CDR3: CASSLEGAYNQPQHF. CDR3 nucleotides: TGCGCCAGCAGCTTGGAGGGGGCCTACAATCAGCCCCAGCATTTT.

The rearrangement joins TRBV10-3 to TRBJ2-5; D is perhaps TRBD1 or TRBD2 (5 bases each). The CDR3 has 17 amino acids. Germline-derived CDR1 and CDR2 are ENHRY and SYGVKD. V was clipped by 3 bases and J by 4 bases, with 21 bases between them. The CDR3 nucleotides read TGTGCCATCAGTGATTCCGGAATTGGGACCATGGGAGAGACCCAGTACTTC. Amino acids: CAISDSGIGTMGETQYF.

This clonotype appeared a few times. This chain uses TRBV6-5 with TRBJ1-6, with TRBD1 identical over 11 bases. V was pared by 0 bases and J by 3 bases, with 7 bases of the junction left unmatched. Germline V gene lookup returns CDR1 MNHEY and CDR2 SVGAGI. The length of the CDR3 is 19 residues. Here the CDR3 reads CASSYSRDRGLGYNSPLHF. Here the CDR3 DNA reads TGTGCCAGCAGTTACTCCCGGGACAGGGGGTTAGGCTATAATTCACCCCTCCACTTT.

The V and J genes are TRBV6-1 and TRBJ2-1, with TRBD2 matching 9 bases. CDR3 length: 17 amino acids. Germline V gene sequence: CDR1 MNHNS, CDR2 SASEGT. J gave up 8 bases and V 0 bases, and 11 bases lay outside the gene matches. CDR3 nucleotide sequence: TGTGCCAGCAGTGAAGCAACTAGCGGGCACCCTAAGGATGAGCAGTTCTTC. Translating it yields CASSEATSGHPKDEQFF.

The rearrangement links TRBV5-1 to TRBJ2-1; tentatively, D is TRBD2 (6 bases). Germline V gene sequence: CDR1 SGHRS, CDR2 YFSETQ. Trimming took off 1 base at V and 8 bases at J, with 19 bases between the two ends. The CDR3 spans 16 residues. The CDR3 DNA reads as TGCGCCAGCAGCTTGTGGGAACGACCCGGGAGAGATGAGCAGTTCTTC. It specifies CASSLWERPGRDEQFF.

V is TRBV6-2 or TRBV6-3 and J is TRBJ2-1; 7 bases agree with TRBD2. Trimming took 2 bases from V and 1 from J; bases not matched to a gene: 14. This CDR3 has 19 amino acids. Germline CDR1 reads MNHEY; CDR2 reads SVGEGT. CDR3 protein: CASSYPARVGLGSYNEQFF. The CDR3 DNA reads TGTGCCAGCAGTTACCCGGCGAGGGTAGGACTAGGTTCCTACAATGAGCAGTTCTTC.

This clonotype was seen only a few times. The J gene is TRBJ2-1, the V gene TRBV3-1; D gene unclear. Between the trimmed V and J ends, which lost 4 bases and 5 bases, there was a span of 12 bases. This CDR3 is 14 amino acids long. Looked up from germline, CDR1 is LGHDT and CDR2 is YNNKEL (reference sequence). CDR3 in amino acids: CASSPPGVNNEQFF. As DNA, the CDR3 is TGTGCCAGCAGCCCCCCTGGAGTAAACAATGAGCAGTTCTTC.

A few counts support this clonotype. The rearrangement uses TRBV18 and TRBJ1-3; tentative D call: TRBD1 (5 bases). CDR1 KGHSH and CDR2 LQKENI come from the germline V gene. V was shortened by 2 bases and J by 0 bases, with 8 bases between the two germline ends. CDR3 size: 15 residues. CDR3 region: CASSPGQRSGNTIYF. The DNA of the CDR3 is TGTGCCAGCTCACCAGGACAACGCTCTGGAAACACCATATATTTT.

This clonotype appeared a few times. The chain recombines TRBV3-1 with TRBJ1-1; D is unresolved. Trimming took 0 bases from V and 5 from J, leaving 10 bases between them. This CDR3 contains 14 residues. Germline-derived CDR1 and CDR2 are LGHDT and YNNKEL (reference sequence). The CDR3 DNA reads as TGTGCCAGCAGCCAAGATCTGTCGGGTACTGAAGCTTTCTTT. It is translated as CASSQDLSGTEAFF.

This clonotype was observed at least ten times. The rearrangement uses TRBV12-3 or TRBV12-4 and TRBJ1-2; 8 nucleotides align to TRBD1. J gave up 4 bases and V 4 bases, and 14 bases lay outside the gene matches. The CDR3 sequence is 17 residues long. The CDR3: CASSSLVGTGKIYGYTF. CDR3 nucleotide sequence: TGTGCCAGCAGTTCCCTCGTGGGGACAGGAAAGATCTATGGCTACACCTTC.

This clonotype was counted only a few times. The rearrangement joins TRBV12-3 or TRBV12-4 to TRBJ1-5; 11 nucleotides match TRBD1. The CDR3 totals 17 residues. V lost 5 bases to trimming and J lost 3 bases; unmatched junction nucleotides: 9. The CDR3 loop reads CASSPAGTGGSNQPQHF. The CDR3 DNA reads as TGTGCCAGCAGTCCTGCCGGGACAGGGGGTTCCAATCAGCCCCAGCATTTT.

The gene calls are TRBV12-5 and TRBJ2-3, with D perhaps matching TRBD1 (5 bases). V lost 6 bases and J lost 0, with 13 bases in between. The germline gives CDR1 LGHNT, CDR2 FRNRAP. The CDR3 covers 15 residues. The CDR3 region is CASGNGATSTDTQYF. The DNA of the CDR3 is TGTGCTAGTGGCAATGGGGCGACAAGCACAGATACGCAGTATTTT.